What follows are 26 T cell receptor beta chains derived from one specimen sequenced in a study of blood T cell repertoires in COVID-19. TCRdb's copy holds only in-frame clones and misses some; the assay was immunoSEQ multiplex PCR. The sample consists of 250,000 to 300,000 clones, roughly 80% of them appearing once. The sequenced sample consisted of PBMCs or T cells enriched from blood (not recorded which). The receptors stem from a man in his forties who had been exposed to COVID-19.

CDR3 sequence reads: CASRSRMSRDRGGEQYF. DNA for the CDR3: TGTGCAAGTCGCAGCCGAATGTCCCGGGACAGGGGTGGGGAGCAGTACTTC. The chain couples TRBV12-2 to TRBJ2-7; whether TRBD1, the table's D call, matches the DNA was not checked. TRBV12-2 constitutes a pseudogene. The CDR3 extends over 17 amino acids.

The chain employs TRBV15 and TRBJ1-2; D gene unclear. From germline, CDR1 is LNHNV and CDR2 YYDKDF (reference sequence). The V end was cut by 0 bases, the J end by 2 bases, with 13 bases between. The CDR3 contains 16 residues. The CDR3 protein is CATSREGEPTNYGYTF. The CDR3 DNA is TGTGCCACCAGCAGAGAGGGAGAACCTACGAACTATGGCTACACCTTC. Complete variable domain (other parts from reference TRBV15 and TRBJ1-2): DAMVIQNPRYQVTQFGKPVTLSCSQTLNHNVMYWYQQKSSQAPKLLFHYYDKDFNNEADTPDNFQSRRPNTSFCFLDIRSPGLGDTAMYLCATSREGEPTNYGYTFGSGTRLTVV.

This clone was detected only a few times. V gene TRBV9 combines with J gene TRBJ2-2; 10 bases align to TRBD1. CDR1 SGDLS and CDR2 YYNGEE come from the germline V gene. The CDR3 loop spans 15 amino acids. J lost 4 bases, V lost 5 bases, and 5 bases had no gene match. This chain's CDR3 is CASRPGQGSTGELFF. The CDR3 nucleotides read TGTGCCAGCAGGCCGGGACAGGGGAGCACCGGGGAGCTGTTTTTT.

The V and J genes are TRBV6-5 and TRBJ2-1; D remains ambiguous. The CDR3 runs to 11 residues. V was clipped by 6 bases and J by 10 bases, with 10 bases between them. The germline V gene has CDR1 MNHEY and CDR2 SVGAGI. CDR3 protein: CASSQFREQFF. In DNA, the CDR3 is TGTGCCAGCAGCCAATTCAGGGAGCAGTTCTTC.

This clone was detected once. J is TRBJ2-5 and V is TRBV4-2; 11 bases are a match to TRBD2. This CDR3 is built from 20 residues. Germline assignment: CDR1 LGHNA and CDR2 YNFKEQ. V was clipped by 2 bases and J by 2 bases; unmatched bases: 16. CDR3 sequence reads: CASSQRAKLAGGGRQETQYF. For the CDR3, the DNA is TGTGCCAGCAGCCAACGGGCGAAGCTAGCGGGAGGTGGTCGGCAAGAGACCCAGTACTTC.

V usage is TRBV11-1 and J usage is TRBJ2-5; D possibly corresponds to TRBD2 (5 bases). This CDR3 has 15 residues. The germline CDR1 and CDR2 sequences are SGHAT and FQDESV (reference sequence). The germline V and J ends were trimmed by 2 bases and 1 base, with 11 bases remaining between them. CDR3 DNA sequence: TGTGCCAGCAGCTTACTAAAGGGAGCCCAAGAGACCCAGTACTTC. This encodes CASSLLKGAQETQYF.

The V call is TRBV25-1, the J call TRBJ1-2; D perhaps matches TRBD1 (6 bases). V was pared by 6 bases and J by 8 bases, with 16 bases between. The CDR3 has 13 residues. Germline CDR1 and CDR2: MGHDK and SYGVNS. CDR3 sequence reads: CASRRPGDQGYTF. CDR3 sequence (DNA): TGTGCCAGCAGGCGGCCAGGGGATCAAGGCTACACCTTC.

CDR3 sequence reads: CASSFVDLSSYNEQFF. The CDR3 DNA is TGTGCCAGCAGCTTCGTGGACTTAAGCTCCTACAATGAGCAGTTCTTC. The chain couples TRBV5-6 to TRBJ2-1, with D perhaps TRBD2 (5 bases). This CDR3 comprises 16 residues. V was shortened by 2 bases and J by 0 bases, with 12 bases between the two germline ends. From germline, CDR1 is SGHDT and CDR2 YYEEEE.

This clone has just a few counts. This chain connects TRBV27 to TRBJ1-1, with D possibly matching TRBD1 (5 bases). The CDR3 has 13 amino acids. CDR1 is MNHEY and CDR2 is SMNVEV in the germline V gene (reference sequence). The V gene lost 7 bases and the J gene lost 1 base, with 10 bases spanning the gap. This CDR3 is CASKGHSNTEAFF. CDR3 coding DNA: TGTGCCAGCAAAGGACATTCGAACACTGAAGCTTTCTTT.

The CDR3 DNA reads as TGTGCCAGCTCTCGAAACGGCGGGGAGAACACTGAAGCTTTCTTT. It is translated as CASSRNGGENTEAFF. The rearrangement uses TRBV18 and TRBJ1-1; D is uncertain. In germline, CDR1 is KGHSH, CDR2 LQKENI. Trimming left V 6 bases short and J 1 base short, with 15 bases between. The CDR3 length is 15 residues.

This clone was counted once. V and J are TRBV5-1 and TRBJ2-3; TRBD2 agrees at 7 bases. Trimming at V came to 4 bases and at J to 4 bases, leaving 9 bases not matched to a gene. The length of the CDR3 is 15 residues. The V gene's germline CDR1 is SGHRS and CDR2 YFSETQ. CDR3: CASSQRLAGADTQYF. CDR3 coding DNA: TGCGCCAGCAGCCAAAGACTAGCTGGTGCAGATACGCAGTATTTT.

CDR3 residues: CASSNTGGTIYGYTF. The CDR3, as DNA: TGTGCCAGCAGCAATACAGGGGGCACTATCTATGGCTACACCTTC. This sequence joins TRBV7-9 and TRBJ1-2; 9 bases line up with TRBD1. Unmatched junction bases numbered 8, after V lost 5 bases and J lost 4 bases. This CDR3 has 15 amino acids. Looked up from germline, CDR1 is SEHNR and CDR2 is FQNEAQ (reference sequence).

This clone was observed a few times. The gene calls are TRBV7-9 and TRBJ2-2; D is perhaps TRBD1 (5 bases). V was cut by 5 bases and J by 6 bases, with 10 bases left in between. The germline V gene encodes CDR1 SEHNR and CDR2 FQNEAQ (reference sequence). This CDR3 spans 13 amino acids. The CDR3 spells CASSQGHAGELFF. CDR3 nucleotide sequence: TGTGCCAGCAGCCAAGGACATGCCGGGGAGCTGTTTTTT.

J is TRBJ2-2 and V is TRBV5-1; weak D call: TRBD1 (5 bases). This CDR3 is 15 amino acids long. The germline V gene has CDR1 SGHRS and CDR2 YFSETQ. Trimming stripped 6 bases from V and 0 bases from J, with 12 bases between. The CDR3 region is CASNQGYTNTGELFF. CDR3 nucleotides: TGCGCCAGCAATCAGGGATATACGAACACCGGGGAGCTGTTTTTT.

The chain is built from TRBV10-3 and TRBJ2-5; maybe TRBD1 (7 bases). The germline V gene has CDR1 ENHRY and CDR2 SYGVKD. The germline V and J ends were trimmed by 5 bases and 4 bases, with 8 bases remaining between them. The CDR3 is 12 amino acids. The CDR3 nucleotides are TGTGCCATCAGTCAGGGGGGAGAGACCCAGTACTTC. This sequence encodes CAISQGGETQYF.

The gene calls are TRBV3-1 (or the pseudogene TRBV3-2) and TRBJ1-2, with 12 nucleotides matching TRBD1. The germline gives CDR1 LGHDT, CDR2 YNNKEL (reference sequence). The CDR3 covers 15 residues. Losses at the gene ends were 0 bases for V and 7 bases for J; bases not matched to a gene: 3. In DNA form, the CDR3 reads TGTGCCAGCAGCCAAGAGGGGACAGGGGGCGCTGGCTACACCTTC. It codes for CASSQEGTGGAGYTF.

This clone has only a few counts. The rearrangement uses TRBV6-5 and TRBJ1-3, with D maybe TRBD1 (6 bases). V shed 0 bases and J shed 4 bases, with 10 bases lying between them. CDR3 size: 15 residues. The germline CDR1 and CDR2 sequences are MNHEY and SVGAGI. The CDR3 spells CASSYSPGGGNTIYF. CDR3 DNA sequence: TGTGCCAGCAGTTACTCTCCTGGGGGCGGAAACACCATATATTTT.

The V call is TRBV7-2, the J call TRBJ2-7; D may be TRBD2 (5 bases). V lost 4 bases, J lost 4 bases, and 17 bases lay in between. CDR3 length equals 15 residues. In germline, CDR1 is SGHTA, CDR2 FQGNSA. This CDR3 is CASSSHVGVGYEQYF. CDR3 nucleotides: TGTGCCAGCAGCTCCCACGTCGGGGTGGGGTACGAGCAGTACTTC. Looking up the rest from reference TRBV7-2 and TRBJ2-7 gives the full variable domain: GAGVSQSPSNKVTEKGKDVELRCDPISGHTALYWYRQSLGQGLEFLIYFQGNSAPDKSGLPSDRFSAERTGGSVSTLTIQRTQQEDSAVYLCASSSHVGVGYEQYFGPGTRLTVT.

The V call is TRBV5-1, the J call TRBJ2-5; D is perhaps TRBD1 (5 bases). Germline values: CDR1 SGHRS, CDR2 YFSETQ. This CDR3 is 11 amino acids long. Trimming took 7 bases from V and 10 from J, leaving 14 bases between them. The CDR3 spells CASALDRHQYF. DNA of the CDR3: TGCGCCAGCGCTCTAGACAGACACCAGTACTTC.

V is TRBV11-2 and J is TRBJ2-1; TRBD2 might be the D (6 bases). The germline gives CDR1 SGHAT, CDR2 FQNNGV. The CDR3 totals 15 residues. V was cut by 1 base and J by 9 bases, with 16 bases left in between. In DNA form, the CDR3 reads TGTGCCAGCAGCTTAGTAAAACGGGGGTTCGGTGAGCAGTTCTTC. Translating gives CASSLVKRGFGEQFF.

The chain uses TRBV6-5 and TRBJ2-7; no reliable D call. Trimming cost V 10 bases and J 0 bases, with 19 bases left between them. The germline V gene has CDR1 MNHEY and CDR2 SVGAGI. The CDR3 is 15 residues long. The CDR3 bases are TGTGCCACTGCCCCAGTGTATGAAAGCTCCTACGAGCAGTACTTC. Translating gives CATAPVYESSYEQYF.

The V call is TRBV24-1, the J call TRBJ2-2; 10 nucleotides match TRBD1. The CDR3 sequence is 16 residues long. V was clipped by 4 bases and J by 7 bases; unmatched bases: 8. Germline V gene data show CDR1 as KGHDR and CDR2 as SFDVKD. The CDR3 nucleotides are TGTGCCACCAGTGACCAGGGACAGGGGCGAAACGGGGAGCTGTTTTTT. Translating it yields CATSDQGQGRNGELFF.

V is TRBV7-3 and J is TRBJ2-2; 9 bases fit TRBD2. V shed 2 bases and J 5 bases; nucleotides not matched to a gene: 9. Germline assignment: CDR1 SGHTA and CDR2 FQGTGA. This CDR3 has 17 amino acids. CDR3 protein: CASSLLSSSGITGELFF. CDR3 DNA: TGTGCCAGCAGCTTATTATCGTCTAGCGGGATAACCGGGGAGCTGTTTTTT.

The chain links TRBV5-4 to TRBJ2-1; the match to TRBD2 covers 8 bases. Per the germline V gene, CDR1 is SGHNT and CDR2 is YYREEE (reference sequence). The J segment lost 4 bases and the V segment lost 2 bases, leaving 5 bases of the junction unmatched. The CDR3 sequence is 15 residues long. In DNA form, the CDR3 reads TGTGCCAGCAGCTTTACGGCTAGCGGGTACAATGAGCAGTTCTTC. Its protein product is CASSFTASGYNEQFF.

V is TRBV5-5 and J is TRBJ2-3; 9 positions agree with TRBD1. This CDR3 region has 16 residues. V gave up 4 bases and J gave up 2 bases; unmatched junction bases: 8. In germline, CDR1 is SGHKS, CDR2 YYEKEE (reference sequence). CDR3 bases: TGTGCCAGCAGCCGAAATGACAGGGGGAACACAGATACGCAGTATTTT. It is translated as CASSRNDRGNTDTQYF.

This clone was picked up one time. V and J are TRBV12-3 or TRBV12-4 and TRBJ2-5, with a weak D call TRBD2 (6 bases). This CDR3 region has 13 residues. V was trimmed by 7 bases and J by 1 base, leaving 10 bases between them. The chain's CDR3 is CASTGAGQETQYF. CDR3 sequence (DNA): TGTGCCAGCACGGGAGCGGGCCAAGAGACCCAGTACTTC.